This entry concerns a single T cell receptor (beta chain). Its antigen is unidentified. Trimming cost V 2 bases and J 4 bases, with 18 bases left between them. The CDR3 length is 16 residues. Germline V gene sequence: CDR1 SGHRS, CDR2 YFSETQ. This table comes from immunoSEQ multiplex PCR, and its TCRdb copy is limited to in-frame clones, with some not included. Among 150,000 to 200,000 clones listed, around 82% were seen once. This sample was taken from a study of cytomegalovirus exposure and HLA in healthy donors. Across the study: The roughly 130 validation repertoires used the same platform as the 500 to 700 first-cohort repertoires, a later analysis reported.

Broader study findings: Listed as cytomegalovirus-associated were over 150 TCR beta chains.

The source material was PBMCs. The sequence came from a man between 25 and 39 years old in good health and CMV-seropositive. V and J are TRBV5-1 and TRBJ2-5; the D gene is possibly TRBD2 (6 bases). CDR3 protein: CASSFRLGTSGETQYF. In nucleotides, the CDR3 is TGCGCCAGCAGCTTCCGACTCGGGACTTCGGGAGAGACCCAGTACTTC.